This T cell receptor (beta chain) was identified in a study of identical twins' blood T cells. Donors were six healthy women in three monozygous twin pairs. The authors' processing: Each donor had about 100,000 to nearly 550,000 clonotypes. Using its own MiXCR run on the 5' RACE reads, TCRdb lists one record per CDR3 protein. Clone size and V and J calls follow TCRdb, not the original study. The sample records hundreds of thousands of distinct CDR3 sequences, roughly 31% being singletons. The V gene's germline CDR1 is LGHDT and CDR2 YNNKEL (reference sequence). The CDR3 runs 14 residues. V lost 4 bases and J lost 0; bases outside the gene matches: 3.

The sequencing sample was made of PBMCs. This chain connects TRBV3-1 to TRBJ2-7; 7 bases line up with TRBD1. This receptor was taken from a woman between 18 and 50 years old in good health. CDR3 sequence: CASSRRDSSYEQYF. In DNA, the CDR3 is TGTGCCAGCAGCCGACGGGACAGCTCCTACGAGCAGTACTTC.